This paragraph covers one T cell receptor beta chain sequence. As yet, its antigen is unknown. This sample is drawn from a study of T cell responses to AZD1222 COVID-19 vaccine. Germline assignment: CDR1 MNHEY and CDR2 SVGAGI. V was clipped by 5 bases and J by 0 bases, with 8 bases between them. This CDR3 contains 15 residues. Findings of the study overall: Baseline testing showed seropositivity in only a handful of AZD1222 recipients.

The protocol was immunoSEQ multiplex PCR, while the TCRdb copy is restricted to in-frame clones and leaves out a portion. The sample includes approximately 200,000 clones, roughly 90% of them seen just once. The specimen was peripheral blood, collected 28 days after the second AZD1222 dose. This receptor was taken from an adult who received the AZD1222 COVID-19 vaccine. The V call is TRBV6-5, the J call TRBJ2-6; D is undetermined. The CDR3 loop reads CASSLYPSGANVLTF. CDR3 nucleotides: TGTGCCAGCAGTCTCTACCCCTCTGGGGCCAACGTCCTGACTTTC.